One T cell receptor (beta chain) is described in this entry. Antigen: not known. CDR1 and CDR2 from the germline V gene are SEHNR and FQNEAQ (reference sequence). V was trimmed by 1 base and J by 0 bases, leaving 9 bases between them. This CDR3 comprises 15 residues. The data belong to a study of cytomegalovirus exposure and HLA in healthy donors. Findings and limits, study-wide: Most TCR sequences showed up rarely, but some public TCRs showed up in many donors.

Using immunoSEQ multiplex PCR, the repertoire was profiled, and TCRdb retains in-frame clones only, with some absent. Here the sample spans 150,000 to 200,000 clones, approximately 86% being singletons. The sample taken for sequencing was PBMCs. The receptor comes from a man aged 30 to 45 in good health and CMV-seropositive. V gene TRBV7-9 combines with J gene TRBJ1-2; D is ambiguous. CDR3 sequence: CASSLVRNSNYGYTF. As DNA, the CDR3 is TGTGCCAGCAGCTTAGTCAGGAACTCTAACTATGGCTACACCTTC.